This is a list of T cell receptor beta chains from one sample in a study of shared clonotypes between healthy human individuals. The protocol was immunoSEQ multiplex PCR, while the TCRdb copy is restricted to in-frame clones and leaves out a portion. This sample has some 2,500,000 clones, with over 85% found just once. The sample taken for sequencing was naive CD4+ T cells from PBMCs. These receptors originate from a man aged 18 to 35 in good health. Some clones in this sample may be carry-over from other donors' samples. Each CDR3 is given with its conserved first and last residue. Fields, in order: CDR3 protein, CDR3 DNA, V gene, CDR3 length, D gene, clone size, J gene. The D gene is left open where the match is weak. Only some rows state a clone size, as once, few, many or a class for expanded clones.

CASSLGSGNQPQHF TGTGCCAGCAGTTTAGGGTCTGGCAATCAGCCCCAGCATTTT TRBV28 14 . . TRBJ1-5
CASSLGDGRSGTQYF TGCGCCAGCAGCTTGGGGGACGGCCGGTCGGGGACGCAGTATTTT TRBV5-1 15 . . TRBJ2-3
CASTRNLQGTEAFF TGCGCCAGCACCAGGAACTTGCAGGGAACTGAAGCTTTCTTT TRBV5-1 14 . few TRBJ1-1
CASSSQGTGGDEQYF TGCGCCAGCAGCTCCCAAGGGACAGGGGGCGACGAGCAGTACTTC TRBV5-1 15 TRBD1 . TRBJ2-7
CASSARGDRVADTQYF TGTGCCAGCAGCGCGAGGGGGGACAGGGTAGCAGATACGCAGTATTTT TRBV9 16 TRBD1 . TRBJ2-3
CASSWATGNYNEQFF TGCGCCAGCAGCTGGGCGACAGGGAACTACAATGAGCAGTTCTTC TRBV5-1 15 TRBD1 . TRBJ2-1
CASSLSWGEQYF TGTGCCAGCAGTTTATCTTGGGGCGAGCAGTACTTC TRBV28 12 . once TRBJ2-7
CASRGTGKGDNQPQHF TGTGCCAGCAGGGGGACGGGGAAGGGTGACAATCAGCCCCAGCATTTT TRBV19 16 TRBD1 . TRBJ1-5
CASSPRSGPQETQYF TGCGCCAGCAGCCCCCGGAGCGGCCCCCAGGAGACCCAGTACTTC TRBV5-1 15 . . TRBJ2-5
CASSFRQYGYTF TGTGCCAGCAGCTTCCGTCAATACGGCTACACCTTC TRBV14 12 . . TRBJ1-2
CASSKIGLAGKFGEQYF TGTGCCAGCAGCAAAATCGGACTAGCGGGAAAATTCGGGGAGCAGTACTTC TRBV21-1 17 . . TRBJ2-7
CASSLGLAVNSYEQYF TGCGCCAGCAGCTTGGGCCTAGCGGTGAACTCCTACGAGCAGTACTTC TRBV5-1 16 TRBD2 . TRBJ2-7
CASSQDTRVAGYNEQFF TGTGCCAGCAGCCAAGATACGAGGGTAGCGGGTTACAATGAGCAGTTCTTC TRBV4-2 17 TRBD2 once TRBJ2-1
CASSLEGGAGYTF TGCGCCAGCAGCTTGGAAGGGGGGGCTGGCTACACCTTC TRBV5-1 13 . . TRBJ1-2
CASSYTGLNEKLFF TGTGCCAGCAGCTATACAGGGTTAAATGAAAAACTGTTTTTT TRBV7-2 14 . . TRBJ1-4
CASRKGQGALGANVLTF TGTGCCAGCAGGAAGGGACAGGGGGCGCTGGGGGCCAACGTCCTGACTTTC TRBV27 17 TRBD1 . TRBJ2-6
CASSPLSGQYSGNTIYF TGTGCCAGCTCACCATTGTCGGGACAGTACTCTGGAAACACCATATATTTT TRBV18 17 TRBD1 once TRBJ1-3
CASGDSGRGGETQYF TGTGCCAGCGGGGACTCTGGCAGGGGAGGAGAGACCCAGTACTTC TRBV5-6 15 . . TRBJ2-5
CASRLEVETQYF TGTGCCAGCAGACTAGAGGTAGAGACCCAGTACTTC TRBV2 12 . once TRBJ2-5
CASSSGGQLNSGNTIYF TGTGCCAGCAGTTCAGGAGGACAGCTAAACTCTGGAAACACCATATATTTT TRBV28 17 . . TRBJ1-3
CASSQEPLSGANVLTF TGCGCCAGCAGCCAAGAGCCCCTCTCTGGGGCCAACGTCCTGACTTTC TRBV4-1 16 . . TRBJ2-6
CASAAYQGQPQHF TGTGCCTCAGCAGCCTACCAGGGTCAGCCCCAGCATTTT TRBV7-2 13 . . TRBJ1-5
CASIGQGALWEQYF TGTGCCAGCATCGGACAGGGGGCTCTCTGGGAGCAGTACTTC TRBV6-1 14 TRBD1 . TRBJ2-7
CASSRTGTIYGYTF TGTGCCAGCAGCCGGACAGGAACTATCTATGGCTACACCTTC TRBV11-2 14 TRBD1 . TRBJ1-2
CASRLPMSGPGNLYEQYF TGTGCCAGCAGGCTTCCCATGAGCGGGCCAGGCAACCTCTACGAGCAGTACTTC TRBV27 18 . . TRBJ2-7
CASSIGPGMGEETQYF TGTGCCAGTAGTATAGGTCCGGGGATGGGGGAAGAGACCCAGTACTTC TRBV19 16 . . TRBJ2-5
CSAPGGHEQYF TGCAGTGCGCCGGGGGGACACGAGCAGTACTTC TRBV20-1 11 TRBD2 . TRBJ2-7
CATSRGQGYGELFF TGTGCCACCAGCAGAGGACAGGGATACGGGGAGCTGTTTTTT TRBV15 14 TRBD1 once TRBJ2-2
CASSYRPGDWNYGYTF TGTGCCAGCAGTTACCGGCCCGGAGATTGGAACTATGGCTACACCTTC TRBV27 16 . . TRBJ1-2
CASSPGTSGSNEQYF TGCGCCAGCAGCCCAGGGACTAGCGGGAGCAACGAGCAGTACTTC TRBV5-1 15 TRBD2 . TRBJ2-7
CASSGSRVNSPLHF TGTGCCAGCAGTGGATCAAGGGTAAACTCACCCCTCCACTTT TRBV2 14 . . TRBJ1-6
CASSLFRDRALNTEAFF TGTGCCAGCAGCTTGTTCAGGGACAGGGCTTTGAACACTGAAGCTTTCTTT TRBV5-5 17 TRBD1 . TRBJ1-1
CASSNDRGGQPQHF TGTGCCAGCAGTAACGACAGGGGCGGTCAGCCCCAGCATTTT TRBV28 14 TRBD1 few TRBJ1-5
CASSRGVTEAFF TGTGCCAGCAGTAGAGGGGTCACTGAAGCTTTCTTT TRBV6-5 12 . few TRBJ1-1
CASSSSLGLAAHSYNEQFF TGCGCCAGCAGCTCCTCCCTCGGACTAGCGGCCCACTCCTACAATGAGCAGTTCTTC TRBV5-1 19 TRBD2 . TRBJ2-1
CASSLIPGGLSSPLHF TGTGCCAGCAGTTTAATACCAGGGGGTTTAAGTTCACCCCTCCACTTT TRBV28 16 TRBD1 . TRBJ1-6
CASSLVVGGVYGYTF TGCGCCAGCAGCTTGGTAGTGGGGGGCGTCTATGGCTACACCTTC TRBV5-1 15 . once TRBJ1-2
CASSPDSRGGDIQYF TGTGCCAGCAGCCCGGACAGTCGGGGAGGTGACATTCAGTACTTC TRBV7-3 15 . . TRBJ2-4
CASSEMGSGNKNIQYF TGTGCCAGCAGTGAAATGGGTAGCGGGAACAAAAACATTCAGTACTTC TRBV25-1 16 TRBD2 . TRBJ2-4
CASTRGDQPQHF TGTGCCAGTACCAGGGGTGATCAGCCCCAGCATTTT TRBV2 12 . . TRBJ1-5
CASRPWGSEQFF TGTGCCAGCAGACCTTGGGGGAGTGAGCAGTTCTTC TRBV2 12 . . TRBJ2-1
CASSQRPTGVGNGYTF TGTGCCAGCAGCCAACGTCCGACAGGGGTCGGGAATGGCTACACCTTC TRBV7-9 16 TRBD1 . TRBJ1-2
CASSYLGQTGELFF TGTGCCAGCAGCTACCTCGGACAAACCGGGGAGCTGTTTTTT TRBV7-9 14 . once TRBJ2-2
CASSLLGASEQFF TGTGCCAGCAGCTTATTAGGGGCCAGTGAGCAGTTCTTC TRBV7-3 13 . . TRBJ2-1
CASSTELAGGDTQYF TGCGCCAGCAGCACAGAGCTAGCGGGAGGGGATACGCAGTATTTT TRBV5-1 15 TRBD2 . TRBJ2-3
CASRVGGDGDTIYF TGTGCCAGCCGGGTGGGGGGTGACGGAGACACCATATATTTT TRBV28 14 . . TRBJ1-3
CASSFLGAGGYNEQFF TGCGCCAGCAGCTTCCTTGGTGCGGGAGGCTACAATGAGCAGTTCTTC TRBV5-1 16 TRBD2 . TRBJ2-1
CASSLIANTGELFF TGTGCCAGCAGCTTAATAGCGAACACCGGGGAGCTGTTTTTT TRBV7-6 14 . . TRBJ2-2
CASSTQLRGTEAFF TGCGCCAGCAGCACCCAACTCCGTGGCACTGAAGCTTTCTTT TRBV4-1 14 . . TRBJ1-1
CASRTGGGGQPQHF TGTGCCAGCCGGACAGGGGGCGGTGGTCAGCCCCAGCATTTT TRBV6-1 14 TRBD1 . TRBJ1-5
CASSFTGGRDTQYF TGTGCCAGCAGCTTTACAGGGGGTCGAGATACGCAGTATTTT TRBV7-3 14 TRBD1 . TRBJ2-3
CASSESLGGGQTQYF TGCGCCAGCAGTGAGTCTTTAGGCGGCGGACAGACCCAGTACTTC TRBV10-1 15 . . TRBJ2-5
CASSLGTGQETQYF TGCGCCAGCAGCTTAGGGACAGGACAAGAGACCCAGTACTTC TRBV5-1 14 TRBD1 . TRBJ2-5
CASSLGGGDEQYF TGTGCCAGCAGCTTGGGCGGGGGGGATGAGCAGTACTTC TRBV7-8 13 TRBD2 . TRBJ2-7
CASRQAIGAGGELFF TGTGCCAGCAGACAGGCTATCGGGGCTGGCGGGGAGCTGTTTTTT TRBV6-5 15 . . TRBJ2-2